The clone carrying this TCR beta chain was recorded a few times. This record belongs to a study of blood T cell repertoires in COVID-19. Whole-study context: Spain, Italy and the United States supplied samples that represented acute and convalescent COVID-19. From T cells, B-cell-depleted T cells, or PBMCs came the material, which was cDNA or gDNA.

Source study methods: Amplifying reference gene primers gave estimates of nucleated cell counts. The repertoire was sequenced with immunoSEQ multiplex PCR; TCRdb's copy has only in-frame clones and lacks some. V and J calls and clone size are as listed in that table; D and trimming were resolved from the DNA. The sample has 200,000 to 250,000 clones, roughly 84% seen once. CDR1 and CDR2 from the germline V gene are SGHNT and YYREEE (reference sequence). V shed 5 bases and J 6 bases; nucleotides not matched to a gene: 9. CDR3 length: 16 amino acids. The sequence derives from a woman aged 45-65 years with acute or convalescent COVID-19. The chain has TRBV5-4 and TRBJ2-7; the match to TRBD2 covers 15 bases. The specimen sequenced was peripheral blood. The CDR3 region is CASSEGLAGGWAEQYF. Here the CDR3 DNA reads TGTGCCAGCAGTGAAGGACTAGCGGGAGGGTGGGCCGAGCAGTACTTC.